The 16 T cell receptor beta chains given below trace back to one sample, sequenced in a study of blood T cells in healthy people across ages. It was with a sample-barcoded 5' primer and a J-beta primer mix that a second PCR of roughly 7 to 12 cycles was run. A single record per CDR3 protein comes from TCRdb applying MiXCR to the 5' RACE reads. The sample yields 1.5 million to 2 million distinct CDR3 sequences, 28% seen once. Input material: blood. The receptors derive from a woman aged 25 to 39 in good health.

The chain combines TRBV5-1 with TRBJ2-7; 9 bases fit TRBD1. In germline, CDR1 is SGHRS, CDR2 YFSETQ. V gave up 8 bases and J gave up 1 base; unmatched junction bases: 10. This CDR3 has 15 amino acids. The CDR3 is CASYPAGQGSYEQYF. CDR3 bases: TGCGCCAGTTACCCGGCGGGACAGGGATCCTACGAGCAGTACTTC.

This clonotype was observed many times. At one end, the junction sequence differs from germline, possibly due to a read error. The chain couples TRBV5-1 to TRBJ2-5, with D possibly being TRBD2 (6 bases). This CDR3 region has 12 residues. Germline CDR1 and CDR2: SGHRS and YFSETQ. The CDR3 loop is CASSGNQETQYF. The CDR3 DNA reads as TGTGCCAGTAGCGGTAACCAAGAGACCCAGTACTTC.

This clonotype was observed a handful of times. The chain couples TRBV20-1 to TRBJ2-1; D not certain. The length of the CDR3 is 11 residues. CDR1 and CDR2 from the germline V gene are DFQATT and SNEGSKA (reference sequence). Trimming removed 6 bases at V and 8 bases at J, with 11 bases between. The CDR3 loop is CSAPDGYEQFF. The CDR3 DNA is TGCAGTGCCCCTGACGGGTATGAGCAGTTCTTC.

A note on this clonotype: The junction departs from germline at one end; a sequencing error may be responsible. V and J are TRBV28 and TRBJ2-5, with a possible D match to TRBD2 (6 bases). The CDR3 runs 12 residues. The germline gives CDR1 MDHEN, CDR2 SYDVKM. DNA of the CDR3: TGTGCCAGCTCGGGGGTAGGAGAGGCCCAGTACTTC. It specifies CASSGVGEAQYF.

The gene calls are TRBV10-3 and TRBJ2-1; tentative D call: TRBD2 (7 bases). The CDR3 spans 17 residues. From germline, CDR1 is ENHRY and CDR2 SYGVKD. Between the trimmed V and J ends, which lost 2 bases and 7 bases, there was a span of 21 bases. CDR3 nucleotide sequence: TGTGCCATCAGTGAGGGATGGAGCGGGACAAGGAGGAATGAGCAGTTCTTC. This codes for CAISEGWSGTRRNEQFF.

This clonotype showed up many times. V is TRBV9 and J is TRBJ1-2; D not certain. The length of the CDR3 is 14 residues. The V gene lost 0 bases and the J gene lost 0 bases, with 6 bases spanning the gap. Germline V gives CDR1 SGDLS, CDR2 YYNGEE. CDR3: CASSVGGANYGYTF. The CDR3 DNA reads TGTGCCAGCAGCGTAGGAGGTGCTAACTATGGCTACACCTTC.

There are a few counts of this clonotype. DNA of the CDR3: TGTGCCACCCAGGAGGGGGGGATCTCCTACGAGCAGTACTTC. Translation gives CATQEGGISYEQYF. J is TRBJ2-7 and V is TRBV12-3 or TRBV12-4, with a tentative D call TRBD2 (7 bases). This CDR3 spans 14 amino acids. The V and J ends lost 10 bases and 0 bases respectively, with 16 bases between them.

The table lists this clonotype with many counts. The genes are TRBV6-2 or TRBV6-3 and TRBJ1-2, with D unclear. V was cut by 7 bases and J by 2 bases, with 5 bases left in between. CDR1 is MNHEY and CDR2 is SVGEGT in the germline V gene. The CDR3 covers 11 residues. The CDR3 nucleotides read TGTGCCAGCACCAACAACTATGGCTACACCTTC. Translating gives CASTNNYGYTF.

The V gene is TRBV5-1, the J gene TRBJ2-3, with TRBD2 matching 11 bases. CDR1 is SGHRS and CDR2 is YFSETQ in the germline V gene. Trimming removed 5 bases from V and 4 bases from J; junction bases left unmatched: 9. The CDR3 covers 16 residues. The CDR3 loop is CASRQILAGVADTQYF. In DNA form, the CDR3 reads TGCGCCAGCAGACAGATACTAGCGGGAGTAGCAGATACGCAGTATTTT.

This clonotype was seen more than once but under ten times. The V and J genes are TRBV27 and TRBJ2-7; weak D call: TRBD1 (6 bases). The germline V and J ends were trimmed by 2 bases and 3 bases, with 11 bases remaining between them. Looked up from germline, CDR1 is MNHEY and CDR2 is SMNVEV (reference sequence). The CDR3 spans 14 residues. CDR3 in DNA: TGTGCCAGCAGTTTAGCAGGGGTCCACTACGAGCAGTACTTC. This gives the protein CASSLAGVHYEQYF.

This clonotype was counted many times. This sequence joins TRBV27 and TRBJ2-7; 9 bases fit TRBD1. CDR3 length: 16 residues. Looked up from germline, CDR1 is MNHEY and CDR2 is SMNVEV (reference sequence). The V segment lost 5 bases and the J segment 0 bases; nucleotides outside the gene matches: 8. This chain's CDR3 is CASSRSGQGISYEQYF. The CDR3 bases are TGTGCCAGCAGTCGCTCGGGACAGGGAATCTCCTACGAGCAGTACTTC.

On this clonotype itself: This could be a read error, since a much larger clone is one nucleotide away. The chain uses TRBV6-5 and TRBJ1-2; D not certain. This CDR3 region has 12 residues. From germline, CDR1 is MNHEY and CDR2 SVGAGI. The V end lost 6 bases, the J end lost 7 bases, and 12 bases lay between the germline ends. The CDR3 loop reads CASRGAACGYTF. Written as DNA, the CDR3 is TGTGCCAGCAGGGGAGCGGCCTGTGGCTACACCTTC.

The V gene is TRBV12-3 or TRBV12-4, the J gene TRBJ1-1; D is unclear. This CDR3 has 13 residues. V was clipped by 3 bases and J by 3 bases, with 8 bases between them. This CDR3 is CASSFVEDTEAFF. The DNA of the CDR3 is TGTGCCAGCAGTTTTGTGGAGGACACTGAAGCTTTCTTT.

The CDR3 reads CSVESGQGRNTEAFF. CDR3 in DNA: TGCAGCGTTGAAAGCGGGCAGGGAAGGAACACTGAAGCTTTCTTT. V is TRBV29-1 and J is TRBJ1-1; D possibly corresponds to TRBD1 (5 bases). Germline CDR1 is SQVTM and CDR2 is ANQGSEA. V was trimmed by 2 bases and J by 1 base, leaving 14 bases between them. The CDR3 sequence is 15 residues long.

The rearrangement uses TRBV5-1 and TRBJ1-2, with D perhaps TRBD1 (5 bases). The CDR3 has 15 amino acids. Trimming removed 1 base at V and 3 bases at J, with 13 bases between. Per germline, CDR1 SGHRS and CDR2 YFSETQ. For the CDR3, the DNA is TGCGCCAGCAGCTTGCGCGCGGACATCGACTATGGCTACACCTTC. Translating gives CASSLRADIDYGYTF.

This clonotype has only a few counts. This chain joins TRBV11-2 and TRBJ2-7, with D possibly being TRBD2 (5 bases). Germline V gene sequence: CDR1 SGHAT, CDR2 FQNNGV. V was pared by 5 bases and J by 2 bases, with 10 bases between. This CDR3 comprises 13 residues. DNA for the CDR3: TGTGCCAGCAGCACCCCGAGGGCCTACGAGCAGTACTTC. It specifies CASSTPRAYEQYF. The whole variable domain, filled in from reference TRBV11-2 and TRBJ2-7, reads EAGVAQSPRYKIIEKRQSVAFWCNPISGHATLYWYQQILGQGPKLLIQFQNNGVVDDSQLPKDRFSAERLKGVDSTLKIQPAKLEDSAVYLCASSTPRAYEQYFGPGTRLTVT.